This T cell receptor (beta chain) was obtained from a study of control samples from healthy donors and cancer patients. Here immunoSEQ multiplex PCR was the method, and the copy in TCRdb shows in-frame clones only, minus some. The sample has 20,000 to 25,000 clones, roughly 85% seen once. In germline, CDR1 is SGHNT, CDR2 YYREEE (reference sequence). The CDR3 is 14 residues long. Trimming pared 0 bases from V and 3 bases from J, leaving 9 bases between. This clone was observed a handful of times. Sample: PBMCs. The chain employs TRBV5-4 and TRBJ1-2; D uncertain. This sequence was found in a man between 60 and 75 years old with head and neck cancer. CDR3 sequence (DNA): TGTGCCAGCAGCTTGGCGGGCGTGGACTATGGCTACACCTTC. This translates into CASSLAGVDYGYTF.